The 3 T cell receptor beta chains listed next were all sequenced from one sample in a study of shared clonotypes between healthy human individuals. Sequenced by immunoSEQ multiplex PCR; TCRdb stores in-frame clones only, minus some. Seen here are 2 million to 2.5 million clones, 85% to 95% observed once, and the top ten hold about 0.39%. Sequenced sample: naive CD4+ T cells from PBMCs. The subset denotes: CD45RA+ positively selected. The receptors stem from a man younger than 35 in good health. Some clones in this sample may be carry-over from other donors' samples.

On this clone: This specimen includes other DNA sequences encoding the same CDR3. The chain has TRBV5-1 and TRBJ2-7, with D unclear. Trimming shortened V by 0 bases and J by 2 bases, and 6 bases separated the two germline ends. Looked up from germline, CDR1 is SGHRS and CDR2 is YFSETQ. The CDR3 is made up of 13 amino acids. The CDR3 bases are TGCGCCAGCAGCTTGGTGGCCCCCTACGAGCAGTACTTC. It specifies CASSLVAPYEQYF.

This chain links TRBV6-5 with TRBJ2-7, with 10 bases lining up with TRBD1. Germline V gives CDR1 MNHEY, CDR2 SVGAGI. With V trimmed by 5 bases and J by 6 bases, 4 bases remained unmatched. CDR3 length: 13 residues. The CDR3 nucleotides read TGTGCCAGCAGTCGGACAGGGGGAGCCGAGCAGTACTTC. Amino acid sequence: CASSRTGGAEQYF.

V and J are TRBV11-2 and TRBJ2-3; possible D gene TRBD1, 6 bases. The germline gives CDR1 SGHAT, CDR2 FQNNGV. Trimming took off 1 base at V and 2 bases at J, with 10 bases between the two ends. The CDR3 has 15 amino acids. The CDR3 DNA is TGTGCCAGCAGCTTAGTGGGGACAATCACAGATACGCAGTATTTT. The encoded protein is CASSLVGTITDTQYF.